This is a list of T cell receptor beta chains from one sample in a study of T cell responses to AZD1222 COVID-19 vaccine. Assay: immunoSEQ multiplex PCR; the TCRdb copy retains only in-frame clones and omits some. Of over 85,000 clones listed, approximately 94% are singletons. Here the sequenced sample was peripheral blood, taken 28 days after the second AZD1222 dose. The receptors shown here come from an adult who received the AZD1222 COVID-19 vaccine. Each CDR3 is given with its conserved first and last residue. A D gene is named only where the DNA matches it firmly. Clone size is shown for a subset of rows, as once, few, many or a class of expanded clone.

cdr3_length j_call v_call d_call clone_size cdr3_nt cdr3_aa
16 TRBJ2-1 TRBV27 TRBD2 . TGTGCCAGCAGTTTAGGGTTTAGCGGGGGGTACAGTGAGCAGTTCTTC CASSLGFSGGYSEQFF
15 TRBJ1-5 TRBV11-2 . . TGTGCCAGCAGCCCAAAGGGTCTCGGGGGTCAGCCCCAGCATTTT CASSPKGLGGQPQHF
15 TRBJ1-6 TRBV27 . . TGTGCCAGCAGATTTGCCCAGGGTGGTAATTCACCCCTCCACTTT CASRFAQGGNSPLHF
13 TRBJ1-1 TRBV7-9 . once TGTGCCAGCAGCTTAGTTTCGGGGACTGAAGCTTTCTTT CASSLVSGTEAFF
11 TRBJ2-1 TRBV27 . once TGTGCCAGCAGAGGTGGTTACGAGCAGTTCTTC CASRGGYEQFF
12 TRBJ1-4 TRBV12-3/TRBV12-4 . . TGTGCCAGCAGTTTTCGCGATGAAAAACTGTTTTTT CASSFRDEKLFF
15 TRBJ2-7 TRBV7-6 . . TGTGCCAGCAGCGATGGGGGGTTCGGCTCCTACGAGCAGTACTTC CASSDGGFGSYEQYF
14 TRBJ1-2 TRBV5-1 . . TGCGCCAGCAGCTTGGCGGACAGAGGCTATGGCTACACCTTC CASSLADRGYGYTF
17 TRBJ2-3 TRBV19 TRBD2 . TGTGCCAGTAGTCCTCGGACTAGCGGGAGTTTCGCAGATACGCAGTATTTT CASSPRTSGSFADTQYF
15 TRBJ1-1 TRBV5-4 TRBD1 once TGTGCCAGCAGCCCCAACAGGGGATCTAACACTGAAGCTTTCTTT CASSPNRGSNTEAFF
12 TRBJ1-2 TRBV3-1/TRBV3-2 . . TGTGCCAGCAGCCATCGAGACTATGGCTACACCTTC CASSHRDYGYTF
16 TRBJ1-4 TRBV7-9 TRBD1 . TGTGCCAGCAGCTTAGACAGGGGACCGTTCGGTGAAAAACTGTTTTTT CASSLDRGPFGEKLFF
11 TRBJ1-1 TRBV20-1 TRBD1 . TGCAGTGCAAGGGACAGGCTTGAAGCTTTCTTT CSARDRLEAFF
11 TRBJ1-1 TRBV29-1 . . TGCAGCGTTGGGCTCAGAACTGAAGCTTTCTTT CSVGLRTEAFF
13 TRBJ2-1 TRBV10-1 . . TGCGCCAGCAGTGGGGGACGAATCAATGAGCAGTTCTTC CASSGGRINEQFF
14 TRBJ1-6 TRBV6-4 . once TGTGCCAGCAGGGATGGGAAGGACAATTCACCCCTCCACTTT CASRDGKDNSPLHF
13 TRBJ1-2 TRBV12-3/TRBV12-4 TRBD1 . TGTGCCAGCAGTCCCGGGACAGGGTATGGCTACACCTTC CASSPGTGYGYTF
15 TRBJ2-1 TRBV11-2 TRBD2 . TGTGCCAGCAGCTTAGTAGCGGGAGTACACAATGAGCAGTTCTTC CASSLVAGVHNEQFF
12 TRBJ1-2 TRBV3-1/TRBV3-2 . . TGTGCCAGCAGCCAAGGTCGGGGAGGCTACACCTTC CASSQGRGGYTF
13 TRBJ1-1 TRBV18 . . TGTGCCAGCTCACCGACAGGGAACACTGAAGCTTTCTTT CASSPTGNTEAFF
17 TRBJ1-1 TRBV27 TRBD1 . TGTGCCAGCAGTTTAGGGGGACAGGGGTCTTTGAACACTGAAGCTTTCTTT CASSLGGQGSLNTEAFF
14 TRBJ1-1 TRBV5-1 . . TGCGCCAGCAGCTCGGGCCCCGCCTTACCTGAAGCTTTCTTT CASSSGPALPEAFF
15 TRBJ2-1 TRBV19 TRBD2 . TGTGCCAGTAGTATAGCTAGCGGGATCTACAATGAGCAGTTCTTC CASSIASGIYNEQFF
14 TRBJ2-1 TRBV19 . . TGTGCCAGAGACAGCAGGACGCCCTACAATGAGCAGTTCTTC CARDSRTPYNEQFF
16 TRBJ1-4 TRBV7-8 . . TGTGCCAGCAGCCTCAACAGAGGGGGAAATAATGAAAAACTGTTTTTT CASSLNRGGNNEKLFF
15 TRBJ2-3 TRBV10-1 TRBD1 . TGCGCCAGCAGTGACTTCGGACAGGCCGCGGATACGCAGTATTTT CASSDFGQAADTQYF
13 TRBJ1-1 TRBV7-6 . few TGTGCCAGCAGCTCGGCCGGGATAACTGAAGCTTTCTTT CASSSAGITEAFF
13 TRBJ2-2 TRBV3-1/TRBV3-2 . . TGTGCCAGCAGCCAAGAAGGGCGGGGGGAGCTGTTTTTT CASSQEGRGELFF
15 TRBJ1-2 TRBV10-3 TRBD1 . TGTGCCATCAGTGAGTCGACAGGGAAAAACCGGCGCTACACCTTC CAISESTGKNRRYTF
15 TRBJ1-1 TRBV18 . . TGTGCCAGCTCTGAATCGACGGGCGCAAGGACTGAAGCTTTCTTT CASSESTGARTEAFF
16 TRBJ2-2 TRBV5-3 . few TGTGCCAGAAGCGGAAACGGGAGCACTAACACCGGGGAGCTGTTTTTT CARSGNGSTNTGELFF
13 TRBJ1-1 TRBV5-1 . . TGCGCCAGCAGCTTGGAATTTAACACTGAAGCTTTCTTT CASSLEFNTEAFF
17 TRBJ1-2 TRBV28 TRBD1 . TGTGCCAGCAGTTTGCCAGGGACAGGGGGTGACAGATTTGGCTACACCTTC CASSLPGTGGDRFGYTF
15 TRBJ1-1 TRBV5-4 . few TGTGCCAGCAGCTTGGAAGGCACCCTGAACACTGAAGCTTTCTTT CASSLEGTLNTEAFF
13 TRBJ1-1 TRBV5-1 . . TGCGCCAGCAGCTTTGGGGCAGACACTGAAGCTTTCTTT CASSFGADTEAFF
15 TRBJ1-2 TRBV2 TRBD1 . TGTGCCAGCAGTGGGGGGACAGGACCGACGAGGGGCTACACCTTC CASSGGTGPTRGYTF
15 TRBJ2-1 TRBV5-8 TRBD2 . TGTGCCAGCAGCCTCGGGACTAGCAGTGACAATGAGCAGTTCTTC CASSLGTSSDNEQFF
17 TRBJ2-1 TRBV7-9 TRBD2 . TGTGCCAGCAGCCACGGGACTAGCGGTCTCTCCTACAATGAGCAGTTCTTC CASSHGTSGLSYNEQFF
13 TRBJ1-2 TRBV5-5 . few TGTGCCAGCAGCTTAGTAACGCCGGATGGCTACACCTTC CASSLVTPDGYTF
14 TRBJ2-7 TRBV7-8 TRBD1 . TGTGCCAGCAGCTTAGCACGGACAGGGCACGAGCAGTACTTC CASSLARTGHEQYF
14 TRBJ2-2 TRBV5-1 . . TGCGCCAGCAGCTTGATGACTAACACCGGGGAGCTGTTTTTT CASSLMTNTGELFF
15 TRBJ2-4 TRBV3-1/TRBV3-2 . . TGTGCCAGCAGCCAAGATCGAACAGGCGTTGGCATTCAGTACTTC CASSQDRTGVGIQYF
15 TRBJ1-6 TRBV27 TRBD1 . TGTGCCAGCAGTTTTTCGGGGACAGGCAATTCACCCCTCCACTTT CASSFSGTGNSPLHF
13 TRBJ2-7 TRBV19 . . TGTGCCAGTAGTCCCGGGGGGACATACGAGCAGTACTTC CASSPGGTYEQYF
18 TRBJ1-3 TRBV4-1 . . TGCGCCAGCAGCCAACTATCTCATCTTGACAGCTCTGGAAACACCATATATTTT CASSQLSHLDSSGNTIYF
19 TRBJ2-3 TRBV3-1/TRBV3-2 TRBD2 . TGTGCCAGCAGCCAGGGGGAACTAGCGGGGGCCGATCGTAGGGATACGCAGTATTTT CASSQGELAGADRRDTQYF
14 TRBJ2-7 TRBV27 . . TGTGCCAGCAGTTCGACAGGACCTTCGGAGGAGCAGTACTTC CASSSTGPSEEQYF
14 TRBJ1-3 TRBV19 . few TGTGCCAGCTGTGAACGGAACTCTGGAAACACCATATATTTT CASCERNSGNTIYF
17 TRBJ1-1 TRBV7-6 . . TGTGCCAGCAGCTTAGGAGGGGGGCAGGGGATGCGGACTGAAGCTTTCTTT CASSLGGGQGMRTEAFF
15 TRBJ2-1 TRBV19 . once TGTGCCACCACAACTGTCGCCCGGCGTCCCCATGAGCAGTTCTTC CATTTVARRPHEQFF
16 TRBJ2-2 TRBV11-3 TRBD2 . TGTGCCAGCAGCAATTTAGCGGGGGGGAACACCGGGGAGCTGTTTTTT CASSNLAGGNTGELFF
14 TRBJ2-3 TRBV25-1 . . TGTGCCAGCAGTCGAGGGGGTGGTACAGATACGCAGTATTTT CASSRGGGTDTQYF